This TCR beta chain is drawn from a study of shared clonotypes between healthy human individuals. Study information: The composition of the donors was a couple of women and a few men aged 18 to 49. Study outcomes and limitations: On the whole, naive subsets had larger estimated richness than memory subsets had. The naive CD4 repertoires of a few donors were compared, and approximately 5% of clonotypes were shared.

In this sample, this clone turned up once. Its target is not known. Produced via immunoSEQ multiplex PCR; TCRdb's table is partial and in-frame only. The repertoire holds about 730,000 clones, about two thirds seen once, with less than 2% in the top ten. Naive CD4+ cells were CD45RA-selected; the remaining cells were memory. Per the germline V gene, CDR1 is MDHEN and CDR2 is SYDVKM. V was shortened by 5 bases and J by 1 base, with 11 bases between the two germline ends. This CDR3 is 14 amino acids long. The sequenced sample consisted of memory CD4+ T cells sorted from blood. Subset: CD45RA-negative fraction. This clonotype originated in a woman aged 30 to 39 in good health. The chain combines TRBV28 with TRBJ2-5; no firm D call. This CDR3 reads CASSTGQGQETQYF. Written as DNA, the CDR3 is TGTGCCAGCAGTACGGGCCAAGGCCAAGAGACCCAGTACTTC.